Included here is one TCR beta chain sequence, with context. Germline CDR1 is SNHLY and CDR2 is FYNNEI. V was cut by 3 bases and J by 5 bases, with 10 bases left in between. This CDR3 is 13 amino acids long. These data come from a study of blood T cell repertoires in COVID-19. The wider study: Acute and convalescent COVID-19 samples came from the United States, Italy and Spain. PBMCs, B-cell-depleted T cells, or T cells were the source of the cDNA or gDNA that made up the material.

Methods used by the authors: The assay estimated nucleated cells by amplifying reference gene primers. Clones were read by immunoSEQ multiplex PCR, and TCRdb kept only the in-frame ones, dropping some. D and trimming come from the DNA, and the V and J calls and clone size come from that table. The sample yields around 200,000 clones, 83% seen once. This sequence was found in a woman in her forties with active or convalescent COVID-19. The chain employs TRBV2 and TRBJ1-1; D is possibly TRBD1 (5 bases). Specimen: peripheral blood. The DNA for the CDR3 is TGTGCCAGCAGTGACAGGGCGTTGACTGAAGCTTTCTTT. It specifies CASSDRALTEAFF.